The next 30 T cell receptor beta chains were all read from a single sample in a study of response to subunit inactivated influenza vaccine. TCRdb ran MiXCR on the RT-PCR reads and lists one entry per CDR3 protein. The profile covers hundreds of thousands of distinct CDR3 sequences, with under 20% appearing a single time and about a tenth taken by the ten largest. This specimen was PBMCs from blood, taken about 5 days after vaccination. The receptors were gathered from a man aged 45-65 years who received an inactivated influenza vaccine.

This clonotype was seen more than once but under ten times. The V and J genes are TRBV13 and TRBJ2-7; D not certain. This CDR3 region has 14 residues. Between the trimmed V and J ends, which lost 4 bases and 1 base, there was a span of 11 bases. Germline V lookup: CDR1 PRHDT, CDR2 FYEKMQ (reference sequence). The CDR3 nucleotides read TGTGCCAGCAGCTCCGCCGACCTTTCCTACGAGCAGTACTTC. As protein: CASSSADLSYEQYF.

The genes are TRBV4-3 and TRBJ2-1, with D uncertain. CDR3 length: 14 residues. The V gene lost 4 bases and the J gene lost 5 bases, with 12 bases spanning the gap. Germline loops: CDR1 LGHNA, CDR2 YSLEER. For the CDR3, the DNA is TGCGCCAGCAGCCGAGTAGGGCCTAACAATGAGCAGTTCTTC. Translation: CASSRVGPNNEQFF.

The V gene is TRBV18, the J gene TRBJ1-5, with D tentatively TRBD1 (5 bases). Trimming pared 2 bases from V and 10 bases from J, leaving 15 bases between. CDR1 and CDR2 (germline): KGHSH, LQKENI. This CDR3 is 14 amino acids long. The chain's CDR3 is CASSPTGLTQPQHF. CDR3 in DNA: TGTGCCAGCTCACCAACGGGACTCACGCAACCCCAGCATTTT.

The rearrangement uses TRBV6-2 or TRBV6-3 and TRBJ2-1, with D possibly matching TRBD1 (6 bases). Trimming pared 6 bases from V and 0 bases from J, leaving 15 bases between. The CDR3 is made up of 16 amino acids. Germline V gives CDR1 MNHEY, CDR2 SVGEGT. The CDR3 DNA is TGTGCCAGCAGGCTGACAGGTATCTTCTCCTACAATGAGCAGTTCTTC. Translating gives CASRLTGIFSYNEQFF.

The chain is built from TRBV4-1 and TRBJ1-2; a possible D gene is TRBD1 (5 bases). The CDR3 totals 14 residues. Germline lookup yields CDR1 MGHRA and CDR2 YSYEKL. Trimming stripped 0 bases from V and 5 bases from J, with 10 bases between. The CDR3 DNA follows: TGCGCCAGCAGCCAAGACAGGGAAGTGTATGGCTACACCTTC. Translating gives CASSQDREVYGYTF.

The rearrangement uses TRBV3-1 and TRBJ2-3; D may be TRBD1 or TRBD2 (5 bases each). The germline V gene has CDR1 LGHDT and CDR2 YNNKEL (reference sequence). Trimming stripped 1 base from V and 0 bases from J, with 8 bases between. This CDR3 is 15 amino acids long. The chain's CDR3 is CASSQAGPSTDTQYF. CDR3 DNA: TGTGCCAGCAGCCAAGCGGGACCAAGCACAGATACGCAGTATTTT.

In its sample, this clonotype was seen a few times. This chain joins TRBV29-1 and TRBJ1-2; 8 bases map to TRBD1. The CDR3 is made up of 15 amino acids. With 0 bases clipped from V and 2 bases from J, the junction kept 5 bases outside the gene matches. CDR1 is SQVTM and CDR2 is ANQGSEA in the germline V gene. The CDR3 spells CSVEDATGANYGYTF. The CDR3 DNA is TGCAGCGTTGAAGATGCGACAGGGGCCAACTATGGCTACACCTTC.

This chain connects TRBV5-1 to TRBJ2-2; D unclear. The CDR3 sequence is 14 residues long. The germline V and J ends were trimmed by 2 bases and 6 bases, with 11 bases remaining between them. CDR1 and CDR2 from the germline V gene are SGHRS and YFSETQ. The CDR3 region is CASSFQQDPGELFF. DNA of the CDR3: TGCGCCAGCAGCTTTCAGCAGGACCCCGGGGAGCTGTTTTTT.

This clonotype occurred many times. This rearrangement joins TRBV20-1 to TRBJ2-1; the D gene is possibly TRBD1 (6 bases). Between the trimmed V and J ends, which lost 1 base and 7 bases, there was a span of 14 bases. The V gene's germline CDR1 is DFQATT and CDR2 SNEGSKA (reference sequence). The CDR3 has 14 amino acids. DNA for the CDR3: TGCAGTGCTAGAGTCCCGCAGGGGTTGAATGAGCAGTTCTTC. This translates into CSARVPQGLNEQFF.

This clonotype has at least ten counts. The DNA for the CDR3 is TGTGCCAGCAGTTTAATGACGGGACAGGGGTCGCAGCAGTACTTC. Amino acids: CASSLMTGQGSQQYF. The V and J genes are TRBV28 and TRBJ2-7; TRBD1 agrees at 10 bases. J gave up 8 bases and V 2 bases, and 9 bases lay outside the gene matches. This CDR3 has 15 residues. The germline V gene encodes CDR1 MDHEN and CDR2 SYDVKM.

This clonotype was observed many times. The CDR3 here is CASSPGGLVLRRNTGELFF. In nucleotides, the CDR3 is TGCGCCAGCAGCCCCGGAGGGTTGGTCCTCAGGAGGAACACCGGGGAGCTGTTTTTT. The chain joins TRBV4-3 to TRBJ2-2, with D perhaps TRBD2 (6 bases). Trimming cost V 4 bases and J 1 base, with 22 bases left between them. Germline V gives CDR1 LGHNA, CDR2 YSLEER. The CDR3 contains 19 residues.

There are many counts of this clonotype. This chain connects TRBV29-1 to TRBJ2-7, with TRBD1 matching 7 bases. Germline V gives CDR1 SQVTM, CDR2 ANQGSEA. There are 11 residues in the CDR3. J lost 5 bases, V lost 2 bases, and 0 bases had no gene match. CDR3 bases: TGCAGCGTTGAACAGGGGGACGAGCAGTACTTC. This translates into CSVEQGDEQYF.

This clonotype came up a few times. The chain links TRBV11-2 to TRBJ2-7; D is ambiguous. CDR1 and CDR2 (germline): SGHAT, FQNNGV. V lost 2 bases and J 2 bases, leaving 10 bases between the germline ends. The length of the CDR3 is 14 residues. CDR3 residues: CASSLTAVTYEQYF. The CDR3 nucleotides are TGTGCCAGCAGCTTAACGGCAGTGACCTACGAGCAGTACTTC.

The CDR3 sequence is CASSPRPSPTSQETQYF. As DNA, the CDR3 is TGTGCCAGTAGTCCGAGACCTTCACCTACTTCTCAAGAGACCCAGTACTTC. The chain is built from TRBV19 and TRBJ2-5; D uncertain. Germline V gene data show CDR1 as LNHDA and CDR2 as SQIVND (reference sequence). V was trimmed by 5 bases and J by 2 bases, leaving 21 bases between them. The CDR3 length is 17 residues.

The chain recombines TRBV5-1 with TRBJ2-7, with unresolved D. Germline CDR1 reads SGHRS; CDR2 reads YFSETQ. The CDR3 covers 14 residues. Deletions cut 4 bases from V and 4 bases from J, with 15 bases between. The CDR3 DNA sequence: TGCGCCAGCAGCCAGGACCCAACCCTGTACGAGCAGTACTTC. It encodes CASSQDPTLYEQYF.

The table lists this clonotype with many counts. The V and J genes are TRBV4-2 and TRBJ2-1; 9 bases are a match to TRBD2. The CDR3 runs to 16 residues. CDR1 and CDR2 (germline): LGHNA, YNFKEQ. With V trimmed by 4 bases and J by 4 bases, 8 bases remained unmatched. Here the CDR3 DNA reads TGTGCCAGCAGCCCCATGGCCGCGGGAGGGTACAATGAGCAGTTCTTC. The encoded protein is CASSPMAAGGYNEQFF.

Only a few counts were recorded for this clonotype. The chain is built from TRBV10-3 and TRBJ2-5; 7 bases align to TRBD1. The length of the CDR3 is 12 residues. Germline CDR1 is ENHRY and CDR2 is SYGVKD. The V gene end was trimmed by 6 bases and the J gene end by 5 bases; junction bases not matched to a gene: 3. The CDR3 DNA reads TGTGCCATCAGACGACAGGGTGAGACCCAGTACTTC. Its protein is CAIRRQGETQYF.

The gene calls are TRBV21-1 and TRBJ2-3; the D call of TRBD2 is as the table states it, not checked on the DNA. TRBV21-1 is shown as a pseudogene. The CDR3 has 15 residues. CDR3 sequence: CASSKSAVRTDTQYF. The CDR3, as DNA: TGTGCCAGCAGCAAATCAGCGGTTCGCACAGATACGCAGTATTTT.

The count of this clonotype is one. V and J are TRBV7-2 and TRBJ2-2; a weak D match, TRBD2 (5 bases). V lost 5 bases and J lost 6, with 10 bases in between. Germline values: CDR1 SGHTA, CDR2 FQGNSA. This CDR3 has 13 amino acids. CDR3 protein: CASSVRESGELFF. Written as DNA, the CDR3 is TGTGCCAGCAGCGTTAGGGAGTCCGGGGAGCTGTTTTTT.

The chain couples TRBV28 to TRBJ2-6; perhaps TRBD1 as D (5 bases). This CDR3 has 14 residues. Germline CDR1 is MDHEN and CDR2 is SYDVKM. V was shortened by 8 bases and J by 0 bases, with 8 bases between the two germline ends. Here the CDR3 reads CASARDSGANVLTF. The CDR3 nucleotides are TGTGCCAGCGCCAGGGACTCTGGGGCCAACGTCCTGACTTTC.

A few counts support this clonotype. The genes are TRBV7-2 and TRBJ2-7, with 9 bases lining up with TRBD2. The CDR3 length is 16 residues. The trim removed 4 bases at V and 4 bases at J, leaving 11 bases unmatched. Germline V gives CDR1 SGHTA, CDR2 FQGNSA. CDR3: CASSYLMREGGYEQYF. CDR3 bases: TGTGCCAGCAGCTACTTAATGCGGGAGGGTGGGTACGAGCAGTACTTC.

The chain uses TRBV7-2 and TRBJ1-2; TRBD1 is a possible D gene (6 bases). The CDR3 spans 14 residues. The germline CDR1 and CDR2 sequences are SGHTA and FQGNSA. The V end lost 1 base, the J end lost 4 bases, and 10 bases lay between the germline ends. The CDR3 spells CASSLGGQTYGYTF. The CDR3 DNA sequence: TGTGCCAGCAGCTTAGGGGGACAAACCTATGGCTACACCTTC. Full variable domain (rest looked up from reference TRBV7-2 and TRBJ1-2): GAGVSQSPSNKVTEKGKDVELRCDPISGHTALYWYRQSLGQGLEFLIYFQGNSAPDKSGLPSDRFSAERTGGSVSTLTIQRTQQEDSAVYLCASSLGGQTYGYTFGSGTRLTVV.

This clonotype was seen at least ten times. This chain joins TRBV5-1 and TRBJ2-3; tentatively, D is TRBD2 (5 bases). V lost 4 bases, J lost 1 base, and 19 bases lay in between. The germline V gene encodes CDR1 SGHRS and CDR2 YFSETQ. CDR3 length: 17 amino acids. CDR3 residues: CASSALIRAGGTDTQYF. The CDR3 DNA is TGCGCCAGCAGCGCTTTGATTCGCGCGGGCGGCACAGATACGCAGTATTTT.

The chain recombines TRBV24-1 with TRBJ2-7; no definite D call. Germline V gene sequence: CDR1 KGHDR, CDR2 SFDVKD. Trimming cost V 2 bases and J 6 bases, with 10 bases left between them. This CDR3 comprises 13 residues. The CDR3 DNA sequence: TGTGCCACCAGTGATTCAGGCCTGCGCGAGCAGTACTTC. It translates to CATSDSGLREQYF.

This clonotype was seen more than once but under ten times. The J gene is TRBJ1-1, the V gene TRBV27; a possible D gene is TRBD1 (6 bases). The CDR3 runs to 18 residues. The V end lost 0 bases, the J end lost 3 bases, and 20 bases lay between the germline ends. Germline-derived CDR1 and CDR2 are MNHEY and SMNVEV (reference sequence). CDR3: CASSLSIRQGSWYTEAFF. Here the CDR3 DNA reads TGTGCCAGCAGTTTATCGATCCGGCAGGGGAGTTGGTACACTGAAGCTTTCTTT.

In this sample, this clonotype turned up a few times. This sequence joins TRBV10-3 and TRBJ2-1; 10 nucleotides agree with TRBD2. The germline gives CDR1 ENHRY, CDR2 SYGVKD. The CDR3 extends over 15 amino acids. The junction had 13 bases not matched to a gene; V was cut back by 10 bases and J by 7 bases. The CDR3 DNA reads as TGTGCCACCTCTGGGGCTAGCGGGAGTATTAATGAGCAGTTCTTC. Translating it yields CATSGASGSINEQFF.

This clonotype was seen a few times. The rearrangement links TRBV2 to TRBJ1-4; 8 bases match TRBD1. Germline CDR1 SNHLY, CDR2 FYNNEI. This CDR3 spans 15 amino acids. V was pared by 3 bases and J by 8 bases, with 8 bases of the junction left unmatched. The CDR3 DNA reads TGTGCCAGCAGTGAGTTCAGGACAGGGACCGAAAAACTGTTTTTT. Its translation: CASSEFRTGTEKLFF.

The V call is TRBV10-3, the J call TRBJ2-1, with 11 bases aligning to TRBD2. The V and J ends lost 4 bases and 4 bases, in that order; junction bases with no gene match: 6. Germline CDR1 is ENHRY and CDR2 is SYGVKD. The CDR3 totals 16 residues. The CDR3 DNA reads TGTGCCATCAGTGGCGGGACTAGCGGCATTTACAATGAGCAGTTCTTC. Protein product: CAISGGTSGIYNEQFF.

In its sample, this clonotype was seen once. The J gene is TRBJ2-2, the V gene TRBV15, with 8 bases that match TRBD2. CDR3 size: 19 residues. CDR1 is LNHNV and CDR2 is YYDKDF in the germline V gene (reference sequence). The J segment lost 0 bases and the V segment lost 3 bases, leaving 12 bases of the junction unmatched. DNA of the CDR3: TGTGCCACCAGCAGCAGTTCCTGGCATAGCGGGGCGAACACCGGGGAGCTGTTTTTT. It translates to CATSSSSWHSGANTGELFF.

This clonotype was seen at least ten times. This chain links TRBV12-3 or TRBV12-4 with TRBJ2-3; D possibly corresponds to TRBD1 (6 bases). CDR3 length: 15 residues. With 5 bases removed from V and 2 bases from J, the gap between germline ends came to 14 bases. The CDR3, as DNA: TGTGCCAGCAGTAATACCGGGACAAACACAGATACGCAGTATTTT. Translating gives CASSNTGTNTDTQYF.